This TCR beta chain was sequenced during a study of graft-versus-host responses after intestinal transplantation. Study-wide background: Among the recipients, transplants were multivisceral, liver-intestinal, or isolated intestinal.

Assay used: immunoSEQ multiplex PCR; TCRdb lists only in-frame clones, some missing. The sample has around 88,000 clones; roughly 87% are singletons. In the case of this clone: As yet, its antigen is unknown.

From germline, CDR1 is LNHNV and CDR2 YYDKDF (reference sequence). CDR3 length equals 15 residues. V lost 1 base and J 0 bases, leaving 7 bases between the germline ends. Sequenced here: unstimulated CD8+ T cells sorted from spleen or lymph node cells, sampled before intestinal transplant. The chain combines TRBV15 with TRBJ2-1; no reliable D call. This TCR was sampled from a human donor who received an intestinal transplant. CDR3 loop: CATSRGLSSYNEQFF. The CDR3 DNA reads as TGTGCCACCAGCAGAGGCCTAAGCTCCTACAATGAGCAGTTCTTC. The variable domain in full, with the rest retrieved from reference TRBV15 and TRBJ2-1, is DAMVIQNPRYQVTQFGKPVTLSCSQTLNHNVMYWYQQKSSQAPKLLFHYYDKDFNNEADTPDNFQSRRPNTSFCFLDIRSPGLGDTAMYLCATSRGLSSYNEQFFGPGTRLTVL.